The clone carrying this T cell receptor (beta chain) was seen at least ten times. What it binds is not known. The data originate from a study of CD8+CD57+ T cells in acquired aplastic anemia. Study background: Recorded DNA amounts for sorted CD4+ and CD8+ cells had an average of approximately 3 ug. Regarding the study as a whole: Patients showed no significant difference from controls in CD8+ Simpson's diversity.

The CDR3 is 12 residues long. Germline CDR1 MGHRA, CDR2 YSYEKL. The ends lost 1 base at V and 15 bases at J; junction bases unmatched: 2. It was genomic DNA that served as the template for profiling TCR beta VDJ and CDR3. TCRdb used MiXCR to reprocess the reads, holding one entry per CDR3 protein. The sample yields about 70,000 distinct CDR3 sequences, under 65% seen once. This chain joins TRBV4-1 and TRBJ2-1, with 11 nucleotides matching TRBD2. The receptor was isolated from a human donor in good health, serving as a control. Sequencing was done on a sample of sorted CD4+, CD8+, or CD8+CD57+ T cells (not recorded which) from PBMCs. DNA for the CDR3: TGCGCCAGCAGCCAAGTAGCGGGGGGGCCGTTCTTC. Protein: CASSQVAGGPFF.